The T cell receptor beta chain described here comes from a study of shared clonotypes between healthy human individuals. Points from the study as a whole: Of the naive CD4 clonotypes, roughly 5.5% were shared across a handful of donors.

Data came from immunoSEQ multiplex PCR; TCRdb stores just in-frame clones and leaves some out. The sample contains about 820,000 clones, 85% to 95% of which appear only once. The length of the CDR3 is 17 residues. The germline V gene has CDR1 SGHRS and CDR2 YFSETQ. J gave up 4 bases and V 0 bases, and 8 bases lay outside the gene matches. A word on this clone: The antigen remains undetermined.

In the naive CD8 group, cells lacked CD45RO and were positively selected for CCR7, so terminally differentiated effector memory CD45RA+ cells were left out. The V and J genes are TRBV5-1 and TRBJ2-1, with 9 bases identical to TRBD2. Material: naive CD8+ T cells sorted from blood. The clonotype was recovered from a man aged 30 to 39 in good health. DNA for the CDR3: TGCGCCAGCAGCTTGGGCTTAGCGGGAGTTACATACAATGAGCAGTTCTTC. This encodes CASSLGLAGVTYNEQFF.